Reported below is one TCR beta chain. Its antigen remains undetermined. The sample holds no much larger clone one base away, and base qualities are not on file. The CDR1 and CDR2 encoded by the germline V gene are SGHRS and YFSETQ. Trimming costs V 2 bases and J 5 bases, and their ends lie 16 bases apart. The CDR3, from cysteine to phenylalanine, totals 16 residues. The DNA shown is the 48-base CDR3, in frame from base 1. The sample is drawn from a study of cytomegalovirus exposure and HLA in healthy donors (dated by TCRdb to the late 2010s). Looking at the study overall: A later analysis indicated that the roughly 130 validation repertoires were generated on the platform also employed for the roughly 720 repertoires of the first cohort. The aim of the study was to test whether cataloging public T cell receptors could identify signatures of past pathogen exposure. To predict cytomegalovirus infection status, the study brought together high-throughput TCR immunosequencing, statistical association of individual TCRs with disease status, and machine learning. In addition to the first cohort of hundreds of subjects, a separate validation cohort of about 120 different subjects was used. What the authors observed across the whole study: Subsequent analysis determined that TCRs grouped into clusters in the first cohort also showed a tendency toward co-occurrence across the 90 to 150 validation repertoires, and about 93% of cluster scores exceeded 0. A later analysis had no HLA typing for the validation cohort, so co-occurrence there was scored across all 120 or so repertoires. A total of some 180 TCR beta chains were listed by the study as associated with cytomegalovirus. A few of the identified cytomegalovirus-associated TCR beta chains were confirmed in vitro to be specific for cytomegalovirus antigens. The classifier was reported to diagnose cytomegalovirus status with high specificity and sensitivity in both the original cohort and the validation cohort. Across donors, most TCR sequences were observed very rarely, whereas some public TCRs were present in many individuals. The authors suggested that the approach could potentially be extended to other disease states and immunological phenotypes.

Separate from the approximately 690-subject first cohort, the validation cohort of roughly 110 subjects was the group to which the donors belonged. Libraries were prepared through the immunoSEQ multiplex PCR assay. The study's own analysis went as follows. A statistical classification framework was developed to diagnose cytomegalovirus status using the catalog of TCR beta chain sequences. TCRdb provides this immuneACCESS table in a form limited to in-frame rearrangements. Some clones are lacking; in checked studies, under half of them reflect an unresolved V gene, and why the rest are absent is not known. That table gives V, J and clone size, and the DNA gave D and trimming. Across this sample there are about 130,000 clones, with approximately 84% seen only once. Roughly 27% of the sample goes to the ten largest clones.

The V and J genes are TRBV5-1 and TRBJ2-2; the D gene is perhaps TRBD1, on 5 matching bases. This clonotype was sampled from a man aged 30-40 years in good health and CMV-seropositive. The sample taken for sequencing was PBMCs. The CDR3 loop reads CASSLSRVVRTGELFF. The nucleotide sequence is TGCGCCAGCAGCTTATCCAGGGTAGTGAGGACCGGGGAGCTGTTTTTT.